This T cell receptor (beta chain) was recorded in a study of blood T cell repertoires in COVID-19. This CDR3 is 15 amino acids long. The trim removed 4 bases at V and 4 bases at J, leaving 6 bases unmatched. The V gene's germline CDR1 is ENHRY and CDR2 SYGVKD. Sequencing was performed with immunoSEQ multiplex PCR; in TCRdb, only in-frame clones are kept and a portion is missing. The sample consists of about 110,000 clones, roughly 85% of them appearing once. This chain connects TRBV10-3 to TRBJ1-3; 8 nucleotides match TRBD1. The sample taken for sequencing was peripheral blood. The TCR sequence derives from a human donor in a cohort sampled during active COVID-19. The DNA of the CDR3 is TGTGCCATCAGTGTTATCCGGGACAGGGGAAACACCATATATTTT. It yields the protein CAISVIRDRGNTIYF.